These 31 T cell receptor beta chains originate from one sample sequenced in a study of shared clonotypes between healthy human individuals. TCRdb's table, derived via immunoSEQ multiplex PCR, lists solely in-frame clones and lacks some. The profile shows more than 2 million clones, roughly 94% of them singletons. Sequencing used naive CD4+ T cells sorted from blood. The subset: CD45RA+ positively selected. All receptors come from a man aged 18 to 29 in good health.

V and J are TRBV30 and TRBJ1-6, with D hard to call. CDR1 GTSNPN and CDR2 SVGIG come from the germline V gene (reference sequence). The V end was cut by 3 bases, the J end by 4 bases, with 16 bases between. There are 16 residues in the CDR3. CDR3 DNA sequence: TGTGCCTGGAGCCGACGGGCCGGAACTTATAATTCACCCCTCCACTTT. Translating gives CAWSRRAGTYNSPLHF.

On this clone: The sample contains more than one DNA sequence encoding this CDR3. This chain joins TRBV6-5 and TRBJ2-3; D gene ambiguous. V gave up 4 bases and J gave up 6 bases, with 5 bases separating them. There are 11 residues in the CDR3. The germline CDR1 and CDR2 sequences are MNHEY and SVGAGI. The CDR3 reads CASSWGDTQYF. CDR3 sequence (DNA): TGTGCCAGCAGTTGGGGTGATACGCAGTATTTT.

There are a few counts of this clone. The rearrangement joins TRBV28 to TRBJ1-6, with D possibly being TRBD1 (5 bases). CDR1 is MDHEN and CDR2 is SYDVKM in the germline V gene. Trimming shortened V by 3 bases and J by 9 bases, and 15 bases separated the two germline ends. The CDR3 extends over 15 amino acids. This CDR3 is CASSLGGDESSPLHF. The CDR3 region has the DNA TGTGCCAGCAGTTTGGGAGGGGATGAGAGTTCACCCCTCCACTTT.

In regard to this clone: This sample also contains other DNA sequences that code for the same CDR3. The rearrangement links TRBV18 to TRBJ1-3; tentative D call: TRBD1 (5 bases). Per the germline V gene, CDR1 is KGHSH and CDR2 is LQKENI. Trimming cost V 5 bases and J 0 bases, with 8 bases left between them. The CDR3 has 14 amino acids. CDR3 DNA sequence: TGTGCCAGCTCAAGAGACAGCTCTGGAAACACCATATATTTT. Amino acid sequence: CASSRDSSGNTIYF.

This clone is a singleton in its sample. V usage is TRBV6-5 and J usage is TRBJ1-1; D perhaps matches TRBD1 (5 bases). V lost 2 bases to trimming and J lost 1 base, with 14 bases between them. Germline loops: CDR1 MNHEY, CDR2 SVGAGI. This CDR3 has 16 residues. CDR3 in DNA: TGTGCCAGCAGTTACAGGGGAAATTTTTGGAACACTGAAGCTTTCTTT. This sequence encodes CASSYRGNFWNTEAFF.

A single count supports this clone. The chain is built from TRBV4-3 and TRBJ1-6, with D perhaps TRBD1 (5 bases). V gave up 0 bases and J gave up 7 bases, with 10 bases separating them. The CDR3 runs to 15 residues. Germline assignment: CDR1 LGHNA and CDR2 YSLEER. The CDR3, as DNA: TGCGCCAGCAGCCAAGACAGGGTGGGGAATTCACCCCTCCACTTT. It encodes CASSQDRVGNSPLHF.

The chain couples TRBV5-4 to TRBJ2-3; D gene uncertain. V was trimmed by 1 base and J by 5 bases, leaving 5 bases between them. Germline V gives CDR1 SGHNT, CDR2 YYREEE (reference sequence). The CDR3 sequence is 12 residues long. The CDR3 nucleotides read TGTGCCAGCAGCTTGAGGAAAGATACGCAGTATTTT. This codes for CASSLRKDTQYF.

This clone was seen more than once but under ten times. The same CDR3 is also encoded by other DNA sequences in this sample. This rearrangement joins TRBV5-1 to TRBJ2-5; no reliable D call. The CDR3 length is 14 residues. Deletions cut 0 bases from V and 0 bases from J, with 6 bases between. CDR1 is SGHRS, CDR2 YFSETQ, per germline. The CDR3 sequence is CASSLGGYQETQYF. CDR3 DNA sequence: TGCGCCAGCAGCTTGGGCGGCTACCAAGAGACCCAGTACTTC.

The V and J genes are TRBV9 and TRBJ1-2; 9 bases are a match to TRBD1. The ends lost 0 bases at V and 3 bases at J; junction bases unmatched: 3. Germline V gives CDR1 SGDLS, CDR2 YYNGEE. The CDR3 is made up of 15 amino acids. The CDR3 DNA reads as TGTGCCAGCAGCGTAGCCGACAGGGGGTACTATGGCTACACCTTC. Its protein product is CASSVADRGYYGYTF.

In the case of this clone: A read error may account for a junction end that differs from germline. The chain has TRBV27 and TRBJ2-7; 8 bases are a match to TRBD2. The CDR3 sequence is 16 residues long. Germline V gene lookup returns CDR1 MNHEY and CDR2 SMNVEV (reference sequence). The CDR3 nucleotides are TGCGCCAGCAGTCCCCTAACTAGCGGCGTTACCTACGAGCAGTACTTC. Translated, it gives CASSPLTSGVTYEQYF.

This sequence joins TRBV30 and TRBJ1-3; 7 bases map to TRBD1. This CDR3 has 14 residues. V was clipped by 2 bases and J by 4 bases; unmatched bases: 5. The V gene's germline CDR1 is GTSNPN and CDR2 SVGIG (reference sequence). CDR3 sequence: CAWSRRQGGNTIYF. As DNA, the CDR3 is TGTGCCTGGAGTCGGAGACAGGGCGGAAACACCATATATTTT.

The chain employs TRBV5-1 and TRBJ2-7; 7 nucleotides agree with TRBD2. With V trimmed by 2 bases and J by 4 bases, 6 bases remained unmatched. The CDR3 totals 14 residues. The V gene's germline CDR1 is SGHRS and CDR2 YFSETQ. CDR3 bases: TGCGCCAGCAGCTTACGCGGGAGCCAATACGAGCAGTACTTC. This sequence encodes CASSLRGSQYEQYF. The entire variable domain, with the rest obtained from reference TRBV5-1 and TRBJ2-7, is as follows: KAGVTQTPRYLIKTRGQQVTLSCSPISGHRSVSWYQQTPGQGLQFLFEYFSETQRNKGNFPGRFSGRQFSNSRSEMNVSTLELGDSALYLCASSLRGSQYEQYFGPGTRLTVT.

The J gene is TRBJ2-5, the V gene TRBV6-1; D is ambiguous. Trimming cost V 7 bases and J 1 base, with 7 bases left between them. The CDR3 totals 12 residues. Germline V gives CDR1 MNHNS, CDR2 SASEGT. The CDR3 bases are TGTGCCAGCACCGGCTTCCAAGAGACCCAGTACTTC. Translation gives CASTGFQETQYF.

This chain uses TRBV27 with TRBJ2-7; D remains ambiguous. The CDR3 extends over 15 amino acids. Per the germline V gene, CDR1 is MNHEY and CDR2 is SMNVEV (reference sequence). V gave up 6 bases and J gave up 3 bases, with 18 bases separating them. CDR3 loop: CASSPRGQTYYEQYF. The DNA of the CDR3 is TGTGCCAGCAGCCCGAGAGGTCAGACCTACTACGAGCAGTACTTC.

The chain has TRBV6-1 and TRBJ2-7; TRBD1 is a possible D gene (5 bases). The length of the CDR3 is 16 residues. Trimming removed 2 bases from V and 0 bases from J, with 14 bases in between. Germline lookup yields CDR1 MNHNS and CDR2 SASEGT. This CDR3 reads CASSERAGRYSYEQYF. CDR3 nucleotides: TGTGCCAGCAGTGAAAGGGCAGGGCGGTACTCCTACGAGCAGTACTTC.

This chain's CDR3 is CASSLDAGSANTGELFF. The CDR3, as DNA: TGTGCCAGCAGCTTGGATGCGGGGAGCGCGAACACCGGGGAGCTGTTTTTT. The rearrangement joins TRBV7-3 to TRBJ2-2; D is possibly TRBD2 (6 bases). The CDR3 runs to 17 residues. With 3 bases removed from V and 0 bases from J, the gap between germline ends came to 14 bases. Germline loops: CDR1 SGHTA, CDR2 FQGTGA.

This clone was seen once. This rearrangement joins TRBV7-2 to TRBJ2-1; D unresolved. CDR3 length equals 11 residues. Germline values: CDR1 SGHTA, CDR2 FQGNSA. Trimming took off 2 bases at V and 10 bases at J, with 6 bases between the two ends. For the CDR3, the DNA is TGTGCCAGCAGCTTAAAGCTCGAGCAGTTCTTC. Amino acids: CASSLKLEQFF.

This clone has only one observation. The chain joins TRBV6-1 to TRBJ1-6, with a weak D call TRBD1 (6 bases). CDR1 MNHNS and CDR2 SASEGT come from the germline V gene. This CDR3 contains 13 residues. Between the trimmed V and J ends, which lost 4 bases and 14 bases, there was a span of 15 bases. DNA for the CDR3: TGTGCCAGCAGTGTACAGGACAGCGTGTCCCTCCACTTT. Its protein product is CASSVQDSVSLHF.

This clone came up once. Here the CDR3 DNA reads TGTGCCAGCAGCGGGTCCGGGGGATTACAAGAGACCCAGTACTTC. Translated, it gives CASSGSGGLQETQYF. This chain connects TRBV25-1 to TRBJ2-5, with a weak D call TRBD2 (6 bases). Between the trimmed V and J ends, which lost 6 bases and 2 bases, there was a span of 16 bases. The V gene's germline CDR1 is MGHDK and CDR2 SYGVNS. The CDR3 length is 15 residues.

This chain links TRBV18 with TRBJ1-2, with a tentative D call TRBD1 (6 bases). This CDR3 spans 14 amino acids. V dropped 5 bases and J dropped 4 bases, with 14 bases sitting between them. The V gene's germline CDR1 is KGHSH and CDR2 LQKENI. This CDR3 reads CASSAWDKPYGYTF. The CDR3 region has the DNA TGTGCCAGCTCAGCTTGGGACAAGCCCTATGGCTACACCTTC.

The chain links TRBV30 to TRBJ2-5; 11 nucleotides agree with TRBD2. V lost 4 bases and J lost 3; bases outside the gene matches: 7. The CDR3 has 15 amino acids. Germline assignment: CDR1 GTSNPN and CDR2 SVGIG (reference sequence). Written as DNA, the CDR3 is TGTGCCTGGACTAGCGGGGGGTTAGGGGAAGAGACCCAGTACTTC. Translated, it gives CAWTSGGLGEETQYF.

The J gene is TRBJ1-3, the V gene TRBV30; D unclear. This CDR3 comprises 14 residues. The V end was cut by 3 bases, the J end by 0 bases, with 9 bases between. Germline CDR1 and CDR2: GTSNPN and SVGIG (reference sequence). CDR3 nucleotides: TGTGCCTGGAGATGGGCTAACTCTGGAAACACCATATATTTT. Translating gives CAWRWANSGNTIYF.

In regard to this clone: Other DNA sequences in the sample encode the same CDR3. V is TRBV5-1 and J is TRBJ2-3; D not certain. Between the trimmed V and J ends, which lost 0 bases and 2 bases, there was a span of 7 bases. Germline V CDR1 and CDR2: SGHRS, YFSETQ. The CDR3 spans 14 residues. CDR3: CASSLAGSTDTQYF. CDR3 DNA: TGCGCCAGCAGCTTGGCGGGCTCCACAGATACGCAGTATTTT. Looking up the rest from reference TRBV5-1 and TRBJ2-3 gives the full variable domain: KAGVTQTPRYLIKTRGQQVTLSCSPISGHRSVSWYQQTPGQGLQFLFEYFSETQRNKGNFPGRFSGRQFSNSRSEMNVSTLELGDSALYLCASSLAGSTDTQYFGPGTRLTVL.

The chain is built from TRBV27 and TRBJ2-7; 8 bases are a match to TRBD2. CDR1 is MNHEY, CDR2 SMNVEV, per germline (reference sequence). V lost 4 bases to trimming and J lost 4 bases; unmatched junction nucleotides: 3. The CDR3 runs 13 residues. The CDR3 DNA sequence: TGTGCCAGCAGTTCAGGCGGGAGGTACGAGCAGTACTTC. Residues: CASSSGGRYEQYF.

This sequence joins TRBV2 and TRBJ1-2; D gene unclear. V was clipped by 8 bases and J by 2 bases, with 18 bases between them. CDR1 is SNHLY and CDR2 is FYNNEI in the germline V gene. The CDR3 contains 15 residues. For the CDR3, the DNA is TGTGCCAGCTGTACAATCGCGACCCCAAACTATGGCTACACCTTC. This sequence encodes CASCTIATPNYGYTF.

The chain carries TRBV4-1 and TRBJ1-4; perhaps TRBD1 as D (5 bases). Trimming shortened V by 1 base and J by 1 base, and 16 bases separated the two germline ends. The germline CDR1 and CDR2 sequences are MGHRA and YSYEKL. The CDR3 runs to 18 residues. The CDR3, as DNA: TGCGCCAGCAGCCAAGCCCCCAGGGAGGTCCGAACTAATGAAAAACTGTTTTTT. It codes for CASSQAPREVRTNEKLFF.

This sequence joins TRBV5-1 and TRBJ1-1; TRBD1 might be the D (6 bases). Germline V gene lookup returns CDR1 SGHRS and CDR2 YFSETQ. The CDR3 loop spans 16 amino acids. The ends were cut back, 0 bases at V and 1 base at J, with 13 bases in the middle. DNA of the CDR3: TGCGCCAGCAGCTTGGAGGCAGGGGCACGGAACACTGAAGCTTTCTTT. This sequence encodes CASSLEAGARNTEAFF. Looking up the rest from reference TRBV5-1 and TRBJ1-1 gives the full variable domain: KAGVTQTPRYLIKTRGQQVTLSCSPISGHRSVSWYQQTPGQGLQFLFEYFSETQRNKGNFPGRFSGRQFSNSRSEMNVSTLELGDSALYLCASSLEAGARNTEAFFGQGTRLTVV.

J is TRBJ2-3 and V is TRBV11-2; 7 bases are shared with TRBD1. Unmatched junction bases numbered 3, after V lost 6 bases and J lost 0 bases. Looked up from germline, CDR1 is SGHAT and CDR2 is FQNNGV. The CDR3 runs 14 residues. The CDR3 spells CASRRTGSTDTQYF. CDR3 sequence (DNA): TGTGCCAGCAGACGGACAGGCAGCACAGATACGCAGTATTTT.

The chain has TRBV6-6 and TRBJ1-1; TRBD1 might be the D (6 bases). Germline values: CDR1 MNHNY, CDR2 SVGAGI (reference sequence). Trimming cost V 6 bases and J 4 bases, with 12 bases left between them. The CDR3 spans 13 residues. CDR3 DNA: TGTGCCAGCAGAAACAGGGAGGTCACTGAAGCTTTCTTT. Its protein product is CASRNREVTEAFF.

This chain connects TRBV4-1 to TRBJ1-6; D is undetermined. This CDR3 region has 13 residues. Germline lookup yields CDR1 MGHRA and CDR2 YSYEKL. The ends were cut back, 4 bases at V and 6 bases at J, with 7 bases in the middle. CDR3 nucleotides: TGCGCCAGCAGCCCAATTATTAATTCACCCCTCCACTTT. Amino acid sequence: CASSPIINSPLHF.

The CDR3 loop reads CSVDRGNDRGANYGYTF. DNA of the CDR3: TGCAGCGTTGACCGGGGGAACGACAGGGGTGCAAACTATGGCTACACCTTC. This rearrangement joins TRBV29-1 to TRBJ1-2; 8 bases map to TRBD1. The CDR3 is 17 amino acids. Per germline, CDR1 SQVTM and CDR2 ANQGSEA. V trimming: 3 bases; J trimming: 2 bases; junction bases outside the gene matches: 14.